The sequence of this TCR beta chain was determined in a study of CD8+ T cells in alopecia areata. Study findings and constraints: Relative to mice, TCR sharing across patients was less clear, a difference possibly HLA-related. Researchers report lesional scalp, most notably alopecia totalis/universalis, outstripped normal scalp in clonality.

TCR sequencing used cDNA made by reverse transcription of extracted RNA. Measured with immunoSEQ multiplex PCR; TCRdb has only the in-frame clones, and not every one. The table has about 11,000 clones, roughly 62% seen once; the top ten hold about 8.1%. A remark on this clone: Its antigen is still unknown.

Researchers gathered lesional scalp punch biopsies and peripheral blood from patients with alopecia areata. Germline CDR1 SGHRS, CDR2 YFSETQ. The CDR3 covers 13 residues. V was pared by 5 bases and J by 0 bases, with 9 bases between. The sequence came from a human donor with alopecia areata. The chain employs TRBV5-1 and TRBJ2-7; D perhaps matches TRBD2 (5 bases). Sequenced material: skin, taken at week 0. The CDR3 here is CASRDWSSYEQYF. As DNA, the CDR3 is TGCGCCAGCAGGGACTGGAGCTCCTACGAGCAGTACTTC.